This TCR beta chain appears in the sequencing data of a study of T cell repertoires in aging, cancer and after chemotherapy. Overall study findings and caveats: Loss of evenness, beyond lost richness, contributed to age-related TCR diversity decline in cancer patients. No conclusions about immunological memory after chemotherapy can be drawn from the repertoire data.

V shed 5 bases and J 6 bases; nucleotides not matched to a gene: 12. There are 15 residues in the CDR3. Worth noting for this clonotype: Antigen: not known.

Rearranged V-D-J TRB sequences were amplified with a mixed TRB-A/B primer pool. One entry per CDR3 protein, called by TCRdb with MiXCR from the multiplex PCR reads. The table includes 9,900 or so distinct CDR3 sequences, around a third detected once. TCR beta rearrangements were amplified from peripheral blood genomic DNA. This chain joins TRBV12-3 or TRBV12-4 and TRBJ2-5; 7 bases agree with TRBD1. The receptor was isolated from a human donor in good health. The donor label of this sample is uncertain. The sequencing sample was made of blood. This CDR3 is CASSLETTGPKTQYF. CDR3 sequence (DNA): TGTGCCAGCAGTCTCGAGACGACAGGGCCGAAGACCCAGTACTTC.